Listed below are T cell receptor beta chains from one sample, sequenced in a study of T cells in Graves' hyperthyroidism and ophthalmopathy. TCRdb recomputed calls from the multiplex PCR reads with MiXCR, one row per CDR3 protein. The data hold about 350,000 distinct CDR3 sequences, with about 15% observed a single time. Specimen: blood. All receptors come from a woman aged 30 to 39 with Graves' hyperthyroidism. Both conserved end residues are trimmed from each CDR3. A D gene is named only where the DNA matches it firmly.

j_gene	d_gene	v_gene	len	CDR3aa
TRBJ2-4	TRBD2	TRBV20-1	12	SAPIGGAKNIQY
TRBJ1-4	.	TRBV6-2/TRBV6-3	13	ASSPGGLSNEKLF
TRBJ2-1	TRBD2	TRBV10-3	12	AITGLAGAGEQF
TRBJ2-2	.	TRBV27	8	ASEAGELF
TRBJ2-3	.	TRBV7-9	14	ASSLGSGQNTDTQY
TRBJ2-7	.	TRBV20-1	12	SAKAALGSYEQY
TRBJ2-3	TRBD2	TRBV20-1	13	SARSTSGSADTQY
TRBJ1-6	.	TRBV7-2	14	ASSQDPLGGNSPLH
TRBJ1-5	.	TRBV24-1	11	ATSERTTQPQH
TRBJ2-5	.	TRBV6-2/TRBV6-3	12	ASSQPGRQETQY
TRBJ2-1	TRBD2	TRBV4-2	15	ASSPSRTSGSRNEQF
TRBJ2-7	TRBD2	TRBV12-3/TRBV12-4	12	ASQVSGSSYEQY
TRBJ2-2	TRBD2	TRBV2	14	ASSRTSGANTGELF
TRBJ1-5	.	TRBV7-2	11	ASSLNGGKPQH
TRBJ2-7	.	TRBV20-1	11	SASKPGTHEQY
TRBJ2-7	.	TRBV3-1	12	ASSQGRVRNEQY
TRBJ1-5	TRBD1	TRBV20-1	13	SARDGRGGGSPQH
TRBJ1-2	TRBD1	TRBV7-9	11	ASSLGQGLGYT
TRBJ1-4	.	TRBV29-1	11	SAQAEANEKLF
TRBJ2-5	.	TRBV5-1	12	ASSRKEMQETQY
TRBJ2-2	.	TRBV7-2	11	ASSPSSTGELF
TRBJ2-5	TRBD2	TRBV20-1	14	SAPGTSGGHQETQY
TRBJ2-3	.	TRBV5-1	11	ASRSTVTDTQY
TRBJ2-1	TRBD1	TRBV5-1	14	ASSLTGGGNYNEQF
TRBJ1-1	.	TRBV27	13	ASSLWGDMNTEAF
TRBJ1-5	.	TRBV6-1	10	ASSESQIPQH
TRBJ2-7	.	TRBV12-3/TRBV12-4	10	ASSSGDRWQY
TRBJ2-5	TRBD2	TRBV7-9	14	ASSSFGTTTTETQY
TRBJ2-4	TRBD2	TRBV7-7	16	AKQKGLAGVWAKNIQY
TRBJ2-6	.	TRBV12-3/TRBV12-4	13	ASRAFGSGANVLT
TRBJ2-4	TRBD1	TRBV19	12	ASSLWTGVNIQY
TRBJ2-1	TRBD2	TRBV6-1	13	ASRGDWREYNEQF
TRBJ1-6	.	TRBV10-2	12	ASTWDGNGSPLH
TRBJ1-2	TRBD1	TRBV20-1	10	SATRGQGGYT
TRBJ2-3	.	TRBV5-5	14	ASSLGPTGATDTQY
TRBJ1-1	TRBD1	TRBV20-1	10	SARETGIKAF
TRBJ2-3	TRBD1	TRBV27	14	ASSSRQGAITDTQY